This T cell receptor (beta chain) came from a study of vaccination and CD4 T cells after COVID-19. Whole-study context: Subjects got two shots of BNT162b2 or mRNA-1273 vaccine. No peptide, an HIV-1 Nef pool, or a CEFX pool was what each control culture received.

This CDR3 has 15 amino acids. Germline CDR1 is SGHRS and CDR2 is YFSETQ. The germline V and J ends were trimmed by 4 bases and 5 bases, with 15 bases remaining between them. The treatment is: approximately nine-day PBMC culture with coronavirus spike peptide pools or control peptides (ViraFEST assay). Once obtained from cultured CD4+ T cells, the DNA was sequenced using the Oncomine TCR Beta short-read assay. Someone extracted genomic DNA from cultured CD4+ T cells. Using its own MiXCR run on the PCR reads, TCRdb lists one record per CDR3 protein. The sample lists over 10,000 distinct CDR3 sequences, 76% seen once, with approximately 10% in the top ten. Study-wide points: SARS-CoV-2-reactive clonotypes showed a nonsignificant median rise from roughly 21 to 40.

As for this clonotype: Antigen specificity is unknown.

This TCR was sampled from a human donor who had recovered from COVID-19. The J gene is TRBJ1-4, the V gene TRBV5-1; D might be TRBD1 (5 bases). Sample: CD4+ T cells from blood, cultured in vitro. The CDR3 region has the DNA TGCGCCAGCAGCGAGCAGGGAAGAGGAAATGAAAAACTGTTTTTT. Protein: CASSEQGRGNEKLFF.